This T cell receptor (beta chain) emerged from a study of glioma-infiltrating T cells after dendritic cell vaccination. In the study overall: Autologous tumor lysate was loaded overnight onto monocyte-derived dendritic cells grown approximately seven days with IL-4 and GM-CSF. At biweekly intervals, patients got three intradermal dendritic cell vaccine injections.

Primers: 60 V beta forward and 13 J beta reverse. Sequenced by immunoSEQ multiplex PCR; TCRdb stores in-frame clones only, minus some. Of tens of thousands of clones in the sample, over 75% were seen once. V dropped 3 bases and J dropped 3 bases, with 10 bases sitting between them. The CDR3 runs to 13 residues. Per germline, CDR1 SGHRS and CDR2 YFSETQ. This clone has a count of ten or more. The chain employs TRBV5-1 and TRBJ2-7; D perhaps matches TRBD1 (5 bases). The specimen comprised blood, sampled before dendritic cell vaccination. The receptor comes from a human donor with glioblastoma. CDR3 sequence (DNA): TGCGCCAGCAGCTCGGACACGAACTACGAGCAGTACTTC. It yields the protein CASSSDTNYEQYF.